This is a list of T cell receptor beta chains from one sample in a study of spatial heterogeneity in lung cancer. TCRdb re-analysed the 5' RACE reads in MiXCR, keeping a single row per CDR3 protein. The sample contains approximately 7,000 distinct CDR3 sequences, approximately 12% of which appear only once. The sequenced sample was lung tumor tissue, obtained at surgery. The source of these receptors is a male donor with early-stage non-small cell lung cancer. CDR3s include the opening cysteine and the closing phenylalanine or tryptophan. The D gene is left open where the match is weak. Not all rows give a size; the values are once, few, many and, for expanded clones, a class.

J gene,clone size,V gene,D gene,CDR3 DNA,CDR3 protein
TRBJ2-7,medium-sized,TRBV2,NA,TGTGCCACCTCTATGGGGTCACTGGAGTACTTC,CATSMGSLEYF
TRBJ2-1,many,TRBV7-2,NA,TGTGCCAGCAGCTTAGAAGCGGAAAATGAGCAGTTCTTC,CASSLEAENEQFF
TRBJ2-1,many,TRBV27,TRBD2,TGTGCCAGCCGACTAGCGGGAGTGGATGAGCAGTTCTTC,CASRLAGVDEQFF
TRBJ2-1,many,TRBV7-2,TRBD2,TGTGCCAGCAGGCTTGGGGGAGGGCGCGGGGAGGGATCCTACAATGAGCAGTTCTTC,CASRLGGGRGEGSYNEQFF
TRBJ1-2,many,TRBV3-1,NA,TGTGCCAGCAGCCGAAACCTGCGACAGGCCCGGCACGGCTACACCTTC,CASSRNLRQARHGYTF
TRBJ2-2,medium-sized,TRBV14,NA,TGTGCCAGCAGCCAAGACCAGGGACCCGGGGAGCTGTTTTTT,CASSQDQGPGELFF
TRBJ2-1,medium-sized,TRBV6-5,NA,TGTGCCAGCAGTTACGACACCTCATTCTCCTACAATGAGCAGTTCTTC,CASSYDTSFSYNEQFF
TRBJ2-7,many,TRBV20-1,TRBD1,TGCAGTGCTTCAGGGACAGAGACCTACGAGCAGTACTTC,CSASGTETYEQYF
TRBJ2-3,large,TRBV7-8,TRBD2,TGTGCCAGCAGCTTATGGCGGCTAGCGGACACAGATACGCAGTATTTT,CASSLWRLADTDTQYF
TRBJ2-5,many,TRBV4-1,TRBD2,TGCGCCAGCAGCCTACTAGCGGGAGAGTCAGAGACCCAGTACTTC,CASSLLAGESETQYF
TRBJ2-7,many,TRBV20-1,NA,TGCAGTGCTAGAACGGTTTCCTACGAGCAGTACTTC,CSARTVSYEQYF
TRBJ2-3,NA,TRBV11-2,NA,TGTGCCAGCAGCTCCCGACTTGTTAGCACAGATACGCAGTATTTT,CASSSRLVSTDTQYF
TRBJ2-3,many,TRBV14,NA,TGTGCCAGCAGCCAAGACCCCGGGATCCGCACAGATACGCAGTATTTT,CASSQDPGIRTDTQYF
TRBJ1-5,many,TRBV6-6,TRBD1,TGTGCCAGCCGAGGACAGGGCCGGCTCCAGCCCCAGCATTTT,CASRGQGRLQPQHF
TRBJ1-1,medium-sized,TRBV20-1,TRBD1,TGCAGTGCTAGCCCCACGGGGACAGGGCCGAACACTGAAGCTTTCTTT,CSASPTGTGPNTEAFF
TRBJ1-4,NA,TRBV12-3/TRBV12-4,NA,TGTGCCAGCAGTTTAGGGAGGGCAGGACATGAAAAACTGTTTTTT,CASSLGRAGHEKLFF
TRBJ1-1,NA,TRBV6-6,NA,TGTGCCAGCAGTACACAACAGGGGAACACTGAAGCTTTCTTT,CASSTQQGNTEAFF
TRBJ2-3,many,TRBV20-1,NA,TGCAGTGTCCCGAATCTCAAGTCCCTGCGTAGCACAGATACGCAGTATTTT,CSVPNLKSLRSTDTQYF
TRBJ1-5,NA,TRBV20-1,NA,TGCAGTGCCAGTGCTGGTGGGAGGGGGCAGCCCCAGCATTTT,CSASAGGRGQPQHF
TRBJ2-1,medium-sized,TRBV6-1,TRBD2,TGTGCCAGCACTCCCCTGGGACTAGCGGATTACAATGAGCAGTTCTTC,CASTPLGLADYNEQFF
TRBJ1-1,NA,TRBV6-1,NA,TGTGCCAGCAGTGAAGATTGGAACTCGGGTGAAGCTTTCTTT,CASSEDWNSGEAFF
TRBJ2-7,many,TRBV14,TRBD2,TGTGCCAGCAGCCAAGATCCCTCGACTAGCGGCTACCCTAGCTCCTACGAGCAGTACTTC,CASSQDPSTSGYPSSYEQYF
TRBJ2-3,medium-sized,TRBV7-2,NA,TGTGCCAGCAGCTTATCATGGGGTGGCGATACGCAGTATTTT,CASSLSWGGDTQYF
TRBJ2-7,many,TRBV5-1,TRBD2,TGCGCCAGCAGCTTGGGGCTAGCGGGAGAGATATCGGGTGACGAGCAGTACTTC,CASSLGLAGEISGDEQYF
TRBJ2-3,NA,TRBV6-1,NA,TGTGCCAGCACCACCAGGGTTTCAGATACGCAGTATTTT,CASTTRVSDTQYF
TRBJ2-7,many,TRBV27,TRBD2,TGTGCCAGCAGTTCTGGGGCTAGCGGGTACTACGAGCAGTACTTC,CASSSGASGYYEQYF
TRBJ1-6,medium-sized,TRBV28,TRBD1,TGTGCCTGCAACCGGGACAGCAATTCACCCCTCCACTTT,CACNRDSNSPLHF
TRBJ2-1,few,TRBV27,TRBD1,TGTGCCAGCACGCAGGGGGCAGGGGAGTTCTTC,CASTQGAGEFF
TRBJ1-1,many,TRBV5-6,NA,TGTGCCAGCAGCTTGGCGGGACCCAGCCAAGCTTTCTTT,CASSLAGPSQAFF
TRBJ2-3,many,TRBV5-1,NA,TGCGCCAGCAGCCTCCGGACACCTAGCACAGATACGCAGTATTTT,CASSLRTPSTDTQYF
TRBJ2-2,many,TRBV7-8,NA,TGTGCCAGCAGCTTATGGAGACTAGAAAACACCGGGGAGCTGTTTTTT,CASSLWRLENTGELFF
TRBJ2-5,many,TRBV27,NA,TGTGCCAGCAGTTTGGGTACCGGGTTGGAGACCCAGTACTTC,CASSLGTGLETQYF
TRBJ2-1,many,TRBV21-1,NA,TGTGCCAGCAGCGCAATTGCAGCGAGCTCCTACAATGAGCAGTTCTTC,CASSAIAASSYNEQFF
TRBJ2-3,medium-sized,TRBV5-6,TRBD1,TGTGCCAGCAGCTTGGTTGAGGGACAGGGCGCCCTCACGCAGTATTTT,CASSLVEGQGALTQYF
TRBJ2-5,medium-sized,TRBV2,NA,TGTGCCAGCAGTGAGCTGGCGGTCGGGGAGACCCAGTACTTC,CASSELAVGETQYF
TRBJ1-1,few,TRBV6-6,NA,TGTGCCAGCAGTTCTACGACGATGAACACTGAAGCTTTCTTT,CASSSTTMNTEAFF
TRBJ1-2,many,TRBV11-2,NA,TGTGCCAGCAGCTTAACCCCCTTCCTTTCAGCTAACTATGGCTACACCTTC,CASSLTPFLSANYGYTF
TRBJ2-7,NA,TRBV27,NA,TGTGCCAGCAGCCTACTAGGCCCCTACGAGCAGTACTTC,CASSLLGPYEQYF
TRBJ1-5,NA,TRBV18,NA,TGTGCCAGCTCAACCTTCACAAGCAATCAGCCCCAGCATTTT,CASSTFTSNQPQHF
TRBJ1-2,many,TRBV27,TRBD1,TGTGCCAGCAGTCCAAGACAGGGCGGGTATGGCTACACCTTC,CASSPRQGGYGYTF
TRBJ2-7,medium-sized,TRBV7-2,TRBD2,TGTGCCACCGGCGGGAGGGGTTACGAGCAGTACTTC,CATGGRGYEQYF
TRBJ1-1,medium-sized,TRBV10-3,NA,TGTGCCATCAGTGAGTATGAGGGAACCACTGAAGCTTTCTTT,CAISEYEGTTEAFF